These 27 T cell receptor beta chains were all obtained from the same sample, sequenced in a study of T cell repertoires in cytomegalovirus infection. From the reads, TCRdb called clonotypes with MiXCR, one entry per CDR3 protein. The top ten clones hold around an eighth of a sample with approximately 390,000 distinct CDR3 sequences, roughly 34% of them seen once. For these TCRs, the target antigens are not known. Sequencing used cultured PBMCs, obtained from culture after CMV antigen stimulation. The receptor source for this set is a human donor in good health (CMV status not recorded). Some clones in this sample may be carry-over from other donors' samples.

The chain has TRBV7-3 and TRBJ2-1; 8 bases agree with TRBD2. The V segment lost 4 bases and the J segment 0 bases; nucleotides outside the gene matches: 5. Looked up from germline, CDR1 is SGHTA and CDR2 is FQGTGA. CDR3 length: 16 amino acids. This CDR3 reads CASSSRSGISYNEQFF. The CDR3 coding sequence is TGTGCCAGCAGCTCCCGTAGCGGGATCTCCTACAATGAGCAGTTCTTC. The entire variable domain, with the rest obtained from reference TRBV7-3 and TRBJ2-1, is as follows: GAGVSQTPSNKVTEKGKYVELRCDPISGHTALYWYRQSLGQGPEFLIYFQGTGAADDSGLPNDRFFAVRPEGSVSTLKIQRTERGDSAVYLCASSSRSGISYNEQFFGPGTRLTVL.

There are a few counts of this clonotype. This CDR3 is CASSLTLRQENTEAFF. The CDR3 bases are TGTGCCAGCAGTTTAACACTTCGACAGGAGAACACTGAAGCTTTCTTT. The chain carries TRBV27 and TRBJ1-1, with D possibly matching TRBD1 (6 bases). Trimming left V 2 bases short and J 1 base short, with 14 bases between. CDR1 and CDR2 from the germline V gene are MNHEY and SMNVEV (reference sequence). This CDR3 has 16 residues.

V gene TRBV6-2 or TRBV6-3 combines with J gene TRBJ2-2, with TRBD2 matching 12 bases. Germline V gene lookup returns CDR1 MNHEY and CDR2 SVGEGT. V was pared by 11 bases and J by 6 bases, with 13 bases of the junction left unmatched. There are 16 residues in the CDR3. In DNA, the CDR3 is TGTGCCTGCTCGTTACTAGCGGGAGGTCTGGCCGGGGAGCTGTTTTTT. Protein product: CACSLLAGGLAGELFF.

V is TRBV10-3 and J is TRBJ1-1; 7 bases line up with TRBD1. After removal of 10 bases from V and 3 bases from J, the junction contained 5 bases not matched to a gene. The CDR3 length is 12 residues. Germline CDR1 and CDR2: ENHRY and SYGVKD. The CDR3 loop is CASTQGDTEAFF. The DNA of the CDR3 is TGTGCCAGTACGCAGGGGGACACTGAAGCTTTCTTT.

This chain connects TRBV6-1 to TRBJ1-4, with D hard to call. V lost 7 bases and J 4 bases, leaving 16 bases between the germline ends. Germline values: CDR1 MNHNS, CDR2 SASEGT. This CDR3 is 15 amino acids long. The CDR3: CASIPGGSFNEKLFF. The DNA of the CDR3 is TGTGCCAGCATACCCGGCGGGTCCTTTAATGAAAAACTGTTTTTT.

This sequence joins TRBV7-3 and TRBJ2-3, with D uncertain. CDR1 is SGHTA, CDR2 FQGTGA, per germline. The V end was cut by 2 bases, the J end by 1 base, with 13 bases between. The CDR3 runs 16 residues. The DNA for the CDR3 is TGTGCCAGCAGCTTACAGGCAGGAAGGGGCACAGATACGCAGTATTTT. Amino acid sequence: CASSLQAGRGTDTQYF.

The chain combines TRBV30 with TRBJ2-1; 11 bases map to TRBD2. Germline loops: CDR1 GTSNPN, CDR2 SVGIG (reference sequence). CDR3 length: 17 residues. J lost 9 bases, V lost 5 bases, and 18 bases had no gene match. CDR3 coding DNA: TGTGCCTGGCTTTATAGGGGCCCACTAGCGGGAGTTGGTGAGCAGTTCTTC. This encodes CAWLYRGPLAGVGEQFF.

The chain links TRBV6-2 or TRBV6-3 to TRBJ1-3; 7 bases agree with TRBD1. V lost 6 bases to trimming and J lost 4 bases; unmatched junction nucleotides: 15. The germline V gene has CDR1 MNHEY and CDR2 SVGEGT. This CDR3 is 17 amino acids long. The DNA for the CDR3 is TGTGCCAGCAGAATATACGGAAGACAGGGAATCGGAAACACCATATATTTT. Translated, it gives CASRIYGRQGIGNTIYF.

This chain joins TRBV6-5 and TRBJ2-7; 8 bases agree with TRBD1. CDR3 size: 18 residues. V gave up 0 bases and J gave up 6 bases; unmatched junction bases: 16. The germline CDR1 and CDR2 sequences are MNHEY and SVGAGI. The CDR3 reads CASSYSWGQGASLVEQYF. The DNA of the CDR3 is TGTGCCAGCAGTTACTCCTGGGGGCAGGGGGCTTCCCTAGTCGAGCAGTACTTC.

The chain combines TRBV12-3 or TRBV12-4 with TRBJ1-5; D remains unclear. Trimming took 3 bases from V and 5 from J, leaving 8 bases between them. This CDR3 comprises 13 residues. CDR3: CASSFGVDQPQHF. The CDR3 region has the DNA TGTGCCAGCAGTTTCGGCGTCGATCAGCCCCAGCATTTT.

This clonotype turned up a few times. The chain is built from TRBV7-2 and TRBJ2-7, with D possibly matching TRBD1 (5 bases). Between the trimmed V and J ends, which lost 5 bases and 6 bases, there was a span of 17 bases. The germline V gene encodes CDR1 SGHTA and CDR2 FQGNSA. The CDR3 is 14 amino acids. The DNA of the CDR3 is TGTGCCAGCAGCGTGGGGCAGGGTCCTCTCGAGCAGTACTTC. Translating it yields CASSVGQGPLEQYF.

This clonotype came up a few times. V gene TRBV7-2 combines with J gene TRBJ2-5, with D perhaps matching TRBD2 (6 bases). This CDR3 has 15 residues. V gave up 5 bases and J gave up 5 bases, with 18 bases separating them. Germline CDR1 reads SGHTA; CDR2 reads FQGNSA. The CDR3 nucleotides read TGTGCCAGCAGCCAACGTGGGCGGGGACTGGAGACCCAGTACTTC. Protein: CASSQRGRGLETQYF.

The chain combines TRBV14 with TRBJ2-6, with unresolved D. Trimming removed 2 bases from V and 0 bases from J, with 17 bases in between. From germline, CDR1 is SGHDN and CDR2 FVKESK. The CDR3 is 19 amino acids. This CDR3 reads CASSQRAPAASSGANVLTF. The CDR3 DNA is TGTGCCAGCAGCCAAAGGGCCCCGGCTGCAAGCTCTGGGGCCAACGTCCTGACTTTC.

The V call is TRBV12-3 or TRBV12-4, the J call TRBJ1-4, with D unresolved. With 6 bases removed from V and 8 bases from J, the gap between germline ends came to 10 bases. The CDR3 length is 12 residues. The CDR3 region has the DNA TGTGCCAGCAGCGGGGTGGTAGAAAAACTGTTTTTT. This sequence encodes CASSGVVEKLFF.

DNA of the CDR3: TGTGCCAGCAGCCTTTACCAGCGGACAGGGCTTTACACAGATACGCAGTATTTT. As protein: CASSLYQRTGLYTDTQYF. The chain employs TRBV7-6 and TRBJ2-3; 8 nucleotides match TRBD1. The CDR3 is 18 residues long. CDR1 is SGHVS, CDR2 FNYEAQ, per germline. The V gene end was trimmed by 5 bases and the J gene end by 2 bases; junction bases not matched to a gene: 15.

The rearrangement uses TRBV28 and TRBJ2-7; 7 bases line up with TRBD1. The germline V gene encodes CDR1 MDHEN and CDR2 SYDVKM. The V segment lost 6 bases and the J segment 1 base; nucleotides outside the gene matches: 9. CDR3 length: 15 amino acids. The CDR3 loop reads CASSQPSGQSYEQYF. CDR3 in DNA: TGTGCCAGCAGCCAACCATCGGGACAGTCCTACGAGCAGTACTTC.

This clonotype was counted a few times. This chain connects TRBV5-4 to TRBJ2-5, with D possibly TRBD1 on 5 matching bases. V was cut by 4 bases and J by 5 bases, with 18 bases left in between. The CDR3 contains 15 residues. Germline-derived CDR1 and CDR2 are SGHNT and YYREEE (reference sequence). The CDR3 reads CASSPPGAGRETQYF. CDR3 DNA sequence: TGTGCCAGCAGCCCACCGGGCGCAGGGCGGGAGACCCAGTACTTC.

This clonotype turned up a few times. The chain uses TRBV6-6 and TRBJ2-2; 7 bases line up with TRBD1. This CDR3 is built from 14 residues. The germline CDR1 and CDR2 sequences are MNHNY and SVGAGI (reference sequence). The junction had 2 bases not matched to a gene; V was cut back by 6 bases and J by 1 base. The CDR3 coding sequence is TGTGCCAGCAGCCGACAGGGGAACACCGGGGAGCTGTTTTTT. Translating gives CASSRQGNTGELFF.

This clonotype was observed a single time. The chain combines TRBV6-2 or TRBV6-3 with TRBJ2-1; TRBD2 matches at 11 bases. Trimming at V came to 5 bases and at J to 8 bases, leaving 11 bases not matched to a gene. Germline CDR1 and CDR2: MNHEY and SVGEGT. There are 16 residues in the CDR3. As DNA, the CDR3 is TGTGCCAGCAGTAAAACTAGCGGGAGACCCCCGGATGAGCAGTTCTTC. It encodes CASSKTSGRPPDEQFF.

This clonotype was counted between two and nine times. J is TRBJ2-2 and V is TRBV10-3; D might be TRBD2 (6 bases). Germline CDR1 ENHRY, CDR2 SYGVKD. The CDR3 consists of 16 residues. V lost 8 bases and J 0 bases, leaving 16 bases between the germline ends. The CDR3 spells CAIFGAGGPNTGELFF. CDR3 nucleotides: TGTGCCATCTTTGGAGCGGGTGGCCCGAACACCGGGGAGCTGTTTTTT.

The rearrangement joins TRBV5-1 to TRBJ2-5, with 12 bases lining up with TRBD2. Unmatched junction bases numbered 1, after V lost 7 bases and J lost 0 bases. Germline V gene data show CDR1 as SGHRS and CDR2 as YFSETQ. There are 14 residues in the CDR3. CDR3 residues: CASGTSGYQETQYF. CDR3 in DNA: TGCGCCAGCGGGACTAGCGGGTACCAAGAGACCCAGTACTTC.

At least ten counts were recorded for this clonotype. The chain couples TRBV7-2 to TRBJ2-3, with D perhaps assigned TRBD1 or TRBD2 (5 bases each). Trimming removed 5 bases at V and 0 bases at J, with 9 bases between. The CDR3 totals 14 residues. The germline V gene has CDR1 SGHTA and CDR2 FQGNSA. CDR3 in DNA: TGTGCCAGCAGCCCGGGACGTAGCACAGATACGCAGTATTTT. Amino acid sequence: CASSPGRSTDTQYF.

The V call is TRBV7-2, the J call TRBJ2-1; D unclear. This CDR3 is built from 13 residues. Germline lookup yields CDR1 SGHTA and CDR2 FQGNSA. V lost 5 bases, J lost 7 bases, and 12 bases lay in between. CDR3 coding DNA: TGTGCCAGCAGCCTCATAGGTGAGAATGAGCAGTTCTTC. Translated, it gives CASSLIGENEQFF.

The sample holds many counts of this clonotype. This chain links TRBV28 with TRBJ2-5; D possibly corresponds to TRBD1 (5 bases). Trimming pared 1 base from V and 3 bases from J, leaving 6 bases between. The CDR3 consists of 13 residues. Germline-derived CDR1 and CDR2 are MDHEN and SYDVKM. As DNA, the CDR3 is TGTGCCAGCAGTTTATTCAGGGAAGAGACCCAGTACTTC. This translates into CASSLFREETQYF.

Here the CDR3 reads CASFRGREGTEAFF. In DNA form, the CDR3 reads TGTGCCAGCTTCAGGGGGAGGGAAGGCACTGAAGCTTTCTTT. The V and J genes are TRBV5-4 and TRBJ1-1, with TRBD1 matching 7 bases. The CDR3 extends over 14 amino acids. Germline loops: CDR1 SGHNT, CDR2 YYREEE (reference sequence). The V segment lost 7 bases and the J segment 4 bases; nucleotides outside the gene matches: 10.

The chain has TRBV19 and TRBJ2-1; D possibly corresponds to TRBD2 (7 bases). The germline V gene encodes CDR1 LNHDA and CDR2 SQIVND (reference sequence). The CDR3 extends over 16 amino acids. Trimming pared 5 bases from V and 4 bases from J, leaving 18 bases between. This CDR3 is CASSFGGGAEYNEQFF. Written as DNA, the CDR3 is TGTGCCAGTAGTTTTGGGGGGGGCGCGGAGTACAATGAGCAGTTCTTC.

The chain employs TRBV12-5 and TRBJ2-1; no firm D call. CDR1 and CDR2 from the germline V gene are LGHNT and FRNRAP. Trimming stripped 1 base from V and 9 bases from J, with 7 bases between. The CDR3 loop spans 12 amino acids. CDR3 sequence reads: CASGLALVEQFF. CDR3 bases: TGTGCTAGTGGTTTGGCCTTAGTTGAGCAGTTCTTC.